The 17 T cell receptor beta chains below come from one sample, sequenced in a study of T cell responses to AZD1222 COVID-19 vaccine. Only in-frame clones appear in the TCRdb table, and some are missing; sequencing was by immunoSEQ multiplex PCR. This sample has 120,000 or so clones, with roughly nine tenths found just once. The sample consisted of peripheral blood, taken on day 0 of AZD1222 vaccination. Receptors were obtained from an adult in good health.

The V gene is TRBV5-4, the J gene TRBJ1-6; no clear D. Per germline, CDR1 SGHNT and CDR2 YYREEE (reference sequence). This CDR3 has 16 residues. V was clipped by 0 bases and J by 6 bases, with 13 bases between them. CDR3: CASSLGPSPRNSPLHF. Here the CDR3 DNA reads TGTGCCAGCAGCTTGGGGCCTAGCCCACGTAATTCACCCCTCCACTTT.

This clone was seen a single time. This rearrangement joins TRBV12-3 or TRBV12-4 to TRBJ2-7; no firm D call. This CDR3 spans 13 amino acids. Trimming removed 3 bases from V and 5 bases from J, with 11 bases in between. CDR3 protein: CASSFRVVNEQYF. CDR3 sequence (DNA): TGTGCCAGCAGTTTTCGGGTTGTTAACGAGCAGTACTTC.

The chain uses TRBV6-6 and TRBJ2-3; maybe TRBD2 (6 bases). Per germline, CDR1 MNHNY and CDR2 SVGAGI (reference sequence). Trimming took 2 bases from V and 5 from J, leaving 14 bases between them. The CDR3 spans 15 residues. The CDR3 is CASSYGTPGGDTQYF. The CDR3 DNA follows: TGTGCCAGCAGTTACGGGACTCCCGGGGGAGATACGCAGTATTTT.

The chain couples TRBV6-2 or TRBV6-3 to TRBJ1-1, with a weak D call TRBD1 (5 bases). Per germline, CDR1 MNHEY and CDR2 SVGEGT. Trimming pared 0 bases from V and 4 bases from J, leaving 15 bases between. This CDR3 is 16 amino acids long. The CDR3 coding sequence is TGTGCCAGCAGTTACTCAGGGGTAGGGGAGGTCACTGAAGCTTTCTTT. Translating gives CASSYSGVGEVTEAFF.

Points on this clone: The junction and the germline gene differ at one end; a read error may be behind it. The chain has TRBV7-9 and TRBJ2-7, with D uncertain. The CDR3 is 13 amino acids. The germline gives CDR1 SEHNR, CDR2 FQNEAQ (reference sequence). The CDR3, as DNA: TGTGCCAGCAGTTTAGACACCCTTGTCGAGCAGTACTTC. It yields the protein CASSLDTLVEQYF.

This chain's CDR3 is CASSLKVGVPDSYNEQFF. CDR3 sequence (DNA): TGTGCCAGCAGCTTGAAAGTTGGGGTACCCGATTCCTACAATGAGCAGTTCTTC. The chain uses TRBV7-9 and TRBJ2-1; no clear D gene. Trimming removed 3 bases from V and 1 base from J, with 19 bases in between. There are 18 residues in the CDR3. Germline V gene data show CDR1 as SEHNR and CDR2 as FQNEAQ (reference sequence).

This chain uses TRBV7-2 with TRBJ2-3; the D is unclear. V was shortened by 1 base and J by 2 bases, with 7 bases between the two germline ends. Germline-derived CDR1 and CDR2 are SGHTA and FQGNSA. The CDR3 sequence is 14 residues long. The CDR3 DNA follows: TGTGCCAGCAGCTTAGTCGCTAACACAGATACGCAGTATTTT. As protein: CASSLVANTDTQYF.

The rearrangement uses TRBV10-3 and TRBJ1-1, with D uncertain. From germline, CDR1 is ENHRY and CDR2 SYGVKD. With 1 base removed from V and 1 base from J, the gap between germline ends came to 4 bases. The CDR3 totals 13 residues. The CDR3 loop is CAISEWRNTEAFF. CDR3 in DNA: TGTGCCATCAGTGAGTGGAGGAACACTGAAGCTTTCTTT.

This chain connects TRBV7-9 to TRBJ2-2; TRBD2 is a possible D gene (5 bases). Germline V lookup: CDR1 SEHNR, CDR2 FQNEAQ (reference sequence). Trimming removed 1 base from V and 6 bases from J, with 12 bases in between. This CDR3 region has 15 residues. The CDR3 sequence is CASSLEGVKAGELFF. CDR3 coding DNA: TGTGCCAGCAGCTTAGAGGGAGTTAAGGCCGGGGAGCTGTTTTTT.

Only one count was recorded for this clone. The V gene is TRBV6-4, the J gene TRBJ2-7, with 8 bases that match TRBD1. Germline lookup yields CDR1 MRHNA and CDR2 SNTAGT. This CDR3 contains 12 residues. V shed 6 bases and J 2 bases; nucleotides not matched to a gene: 0. This chain's CDR3 is CASRTGAYEQYF. CDR3 nucleotides: TGTGCCAGCAGGACAGGGGCCTACGAGCAGTACTTC.

The chain is built from TRBV18 and TRBJ2-7, with a weak D call TRBD1 (6 bases). Germline V lookup: CDR1 KGHSH, CDR2 LQKENI. Trimming shortened V by 3 bases and J by 0 bases, and 9 bases separated the two germline ends. The CDR3 is 14 amino acids. The chain's CDR3 is CASSPGTNSYEQYF. The CDR3 DNA is TGTGCCAGCTCACCCGGGACAAACTCCTACGAGCAGTACTTC.

The chain employs TRBV11-2 and TRBJ1-2; no reliable D call. V was trimmed by 1 base and J by 8 bases, leaving 11 bases between them. Germline CDR1 is SGHAT and CDR2 is FQNNGV. CDR3 length: 13 residues. CDR3 protein: CASSLGGVGGYTF. CDR3 nucleotide sequence: TGTGCCAGCAGCTTAGGTGGGGTAGGAGGCTACACCTTC.

The rearrangement joins TRBV14 to TRBJ1-3, with TRBD1 matching 9 bases. This CDR3 comprises 18 residues. With V trimmed by 4 bases and J by 0 bases, 10 bases remained unmatched. CDR1 is SGHDN, CDR2 FVKESK, per germline. The CDR3 is CASSLLRQGVNSGNTIYF. The DNA of the CDR3 is TGTGCCAGCAGCCTCCTCAGACAGGGGGTCAACTCTGGAAACACCATATATTTT.

V usage is TRBV29-1 and J usage is TRBJ2-2; no reliable D call. Trimming cost V 6 bases and J 1 base, with 12 bases left between them. CDR1 is SQVTM and CDR2 is ANQGSEA in the germline V gene. The CDR3 totals 14 residues. CDR3 region: CSVTEQWNTGELFF. The CDR3 DNA reads as TGCAGCGTGACCGAGCAGTGGAACACCGGGGAGCTGTTTTTT.

The genes are TRBV7-3 and TRBJ2-1; 10 bases align to TRBD2. Germline V gives CDR1 SGHTA, CDR2 FQGTGA. The CDR3 length is 15 residues. The J segment lost 9 bases and the V segment lost 2 bases, leaving 7 bases of the junction unmatched. The CDR3 region has the DNA TGTGCCAGCAGCTTATCAAGCGGGGGGGCCATTGAGCAGTTCTTC. Protein product: CASSLSSGGAIEQFF.

This clone showed up just once. V usage is TRBV3-1 (or the pseudogene TRBV3-2) and J usage is TRBJ2-7; 13 positions match TRBD2. The CDR3 has 16 residues. V lost 0 bases, J lost 4 bases, and 3 bases stayed unmatched. Germline V gene data show CDR1 as LGHDT and CDR2 as YNNKEL (reference sequence). Here the CDR3 reads CASSQDGLAGEYEQYF. For the CDR3, the DNA is TGTGCCAGCAGCCAAGACGGACTAGCGGGAGAGTACGAGCAGTACTTC.

V and J are TRBV5-1 and TRBJ2-5; the D gene is possibly TRBD1 (5 bases). CDR3 size: 15 residues. Germline V CDR1 and CDR2: SGHRS, YFSETQ. Trimming shortened V by 4 bases and J by 0 bases, and 13 bases separated the two germline ends. CDR3 amino acids: CASSLDRPNQETQYF. As DNA, the CDR3 is TGCGCCAGCAGCCTAGACAGACCCAACCAAGAGACCCAGTACTTC.